The 3 T cell receptor beta chains in this list originate from one sample, sequenced in a study of blood T cell repertoires in COVID-19 (dated by TCRdb to 2019 to 2021). The library was produced with the immunoSEQ multiplex PCR assay. TCRdb provides this immuneACCESS table in a form limited to in-frame rearrangements. Some clones are lacking; in checked studies, under half of them reflect an unresolved V gene, and why the rest are absent is not known. Here the sample has around 250,000 clones; more than 75% occur a single time. Around 15% of the sample goes to the ten largest clones. The specimen was PBMCs or T cells enriched from blood (not recorded which). These receptors were collected from a man between 18 and 29 years old who had recovered from COVID-19.

The chain couples TRBV19 to TRBJ1-3; the D is unclear. V lost 7 bases and J lost 0, with 16 bases in between. Germline V gene data show CDR1 as LNHDA and CDR2 as SQIVND (reference sequence). The CDR3 is 16 residues long. The CDR3, as DNA: TGTGCCAGTACCATCAGCCCGGGGAGCTCTGGAAACACCATATATTTT. This gives the protein CASTISPGSSGNTIYF.

The rearrangement links TRBV18 to TRBJ2-5; D unclear. This CDR3 is built from 14 residues. V lost 2 bases to trimming and J lost 3 bases, with 10 bases between them. Germline values: CDR1 KGHSH, CDR2 LQKENI. The CDR3 protein is CASSPEAGKETQYF. DNA for the CDR3: TGTGCCAGCTCACCAGAGGCCGGTAAAGAGACCCAGTACTTC.

V and J are TRBV5-1 and TRBJ1-6; possibly TRBD1 for D (6 bases). Germline lookup yields CDR1 SGHRS and CDR2 YFSETQ. V dropped 2 bases and J dropped 10 bases, with 13 bases sitting between them. This CDR3 is 14 amino acids long. The CDR3 spells CASSLQGDGSPLHF. CDR3 DNA sequence: TGCGCCAGCAGCTTACAGGGCGATGGGTCACCCCTCCACTTT.